This TCR beta chain derives from a study of T cells in women clearing cervical HPV infection. The table came from immunoSEQ multiplex PCR; TCRdb's copy has only in-frame clones and leaves some out. The sample holds 40,000 to 55,000 clones. Trimming stripped 5 bases from V and 2 bases from J, with 16 bases between. CDR3 length: 16 amino acids. Germline values: CDR1 LNHDA, CDR2 SQIVND (reference sequence). Note on this clone: Its matching antigen is unknown. The DNA ends 3 residues before the CDR3 does, and the rest of the CDR3 is filled in from the germline J gene.

Study-level points and caveats: Combining TCR richness with V gene abundances gave around 0.83 AUC. Unknown T-cell numbers per sample may underlie the richness differences.

Sequenced input: blood buffy coat. This chain joins TRBV19 and TRBJ1-5; possibly TRBD1 for D (6 bases). The source is a woman aged 18 to 75 with a cervical HPV16 infection that either progressed to CIN3+ or cleared (not recorded which). CDR3: CASSGTIQGGNQPQHF. CDR3 DNA, as far as it was read: TGTGCCAGTAGTGGCACGATACAGGGTGGCAATCAGCCC.